One and the same sample provided the 13 T cell receptor beta chains below, sequenced in a study of T-cell memory formation after mild COVID-19. TCRdb re-called the 5' RACE reads through MiXCR, storing one row per CDR3 protein. The table has around 80,000 distinct CDR3 sequences, approximately 15% seen once. The sample was PBMCs or a T cell subset sorted from them (not recorded which). All receptors derive from an adult woman who had mild COVID-19 (a few samples of this study predate the infection). Cell type and time point are not known.

This clonotype has a count of ten or more. The V call is TRBV7-9, the J call TRBJ2-1, with 9 bases that match TRBD2. The CDR3 is 15 residues long. The V and J ends lost 5 bases and 5 bases, in that order; junction bases with no gene match: 7. Germline CDR1 SEHNR, CDR2 FQNEAQ (reference sequence). CDR3 residues: CASSMSGGHDNEQFF. The DNA for the CDR3 is TGTGCCAGCAGCATGAGCGGGGGGCATGACAATGAGCAGTTCTTC.

This clonotype was recorded at least ten times. The genes are TRBV29-1 and TRBJ1-1, with TRBD1 matching 7 bases. The CDR3 spans 11 residues. Germline V gene data show CDR1 as SQVTM and CDR2 as ANQGSEA. With V trimmed by 8 bases and J by 4 bases, 4 bases remained unmatched. The CDR3 loop reads CSPYRGTEAFF. CDR3 coding DNA: TGCAGCCCATACAGGGGCACTGAAGCTTTCTTT.

The chain employs TRBV20-1 and TRBJ1-2; 7 positions match TRBD1. This CDR3 is 12 amino acids long. Germline-derived CDR1 and CDR2 are DFQATT and SNEGSKA (reference sequence). V was clipped by 3 bases and J by 7 bases; unmatched bases: 5. This chain's CDR3 is CSASHNRGGYTF. Here the CDR3 DNA reads TGCAGTGCTAGCCACAACAGGGGTGGCTACACCTTC.

The chain is built from TRBV5-5 and TRBJ2-7; D may be TRBD1 or TRBD2 (7 bases each). There are 17 residues in the CDR3. Germline CDR1 and CDR2: SGHKS and YYEKEE (reference sequence). The germline V and J ends were trimmed by 4 bases and 1 base, with 21 bases remaining between them. The CDR3 sequence: CASSPDREGLSSYEQYF. In DNA form, the CDR3 reads TGTGCCAGCAGCCCCGACAGGGAGGGTCTCTCGTCCTACGAGCAGTACTTC.

This clonotype was observed many times. This chain connects TRBV20-1 to TRBJ2-7; 11 bases fit TRBD2. CDR3 size: 14 residues. V was pared by 0 bases and J by 3 bases, with 1 base of the junction left unmatched. Per the germline V gene, CDR1 is DFQATT and CDR2 is SNEGSKA (reference sequence). DNA for the CDR3: TGCAGTGCTAGAGAAGGGACTAGCGGCTACGAGCAGTACTTC. Protein: CSAREGTSGYEQYF.

This clonotype was picked up many times. The CDR3 region is CASSFPLVSGVVNEQFF. CDR3 sequence (DNA): TGTGCCAGCAGCTTCCCCCTCGTGAGCGGGGTTGTCAATGAGCAGTTCTTC. The gene calls are TRBV11-2 and TRBJ2-1; TRBD2 aligns across 7 bases. CDR1 SGHAT and CDR2 FQNNGV come from the germline V gene. This CDR3 region has 17 residues. The J segment lost 6 bases and the V segment lost 3 bases, leaving 14 bases of the junction unmatched.

This clonotype was detected a few times. The chain employs TRBV7-9 and TRBJ2-3; perhaps TRBD1 as D (6 bases). The germline CDR1 and CDR2 sequences are SEHNR and FQNEAQ (reference sequence). The CDR3 runs to 15 residues. V lost 6 bases and J lost 2, with 15 bases in between. The CDR3 loop is CASRGQTATTDTQYF. The CDR3 DNA is TGTGCCAGCAGAGGACAGACAGCAACCACAGATACGCAGTATTTT.

This sequence joins TRBV6-5 and TRBJ2-2; 10 positions match TRBD2. V gave up 0 bases and J gave up 6 bases; unmatched junction bases: 7. From germline, CDR1 is MNHEY and CDR2 SVGAGI. The length of the CDR3 is 17 residues. Here the CDR3 reads CASSYSTALAGAGELFF. In DNA, the CDR3 is TGTGCCAGCAGTTACTCGACTGCCCTAGCGGGAGCCGGGGAGCTGTTTTTT.

The chain uses TRBV2 and TRBJ2-7; perhaps TRBD2 as D (6 bases). Per the germline V gene, CDR1 is SNHLY and CDR2 is FYNNEI. This CDR3 has 13 amino acids. Trimming shortened V by 6 bases and J by 3 bases, and 12 bases separated the two germline ends. The CDR3 sequence: CASSVTSSYEQYF. The CDR3 region has the DNA TGTGCCAGCAGCGTAACTAGCAGCTACGAGCAGTACTTC.

The J gene is TRBJ2-3, the V gene TRBV29-1; 8 bases align to TRBD2. Germline V gene lookup returns CDR1 SQVTM and CDR2 ANQGSEA. CDR3 length: 14 amino acids. Trimming cost V 3 bases and J 0 bases; bases outside gene matches: 2. The CDR3 DNA reads as TGCAGCGTTGATAAGCGGGAGAGCACAGATACGCAGTATTTT. It codes for CSVDKRESTDTQYF.

In its sample, this clonotype was seen a few times. This chain uses TRBV24-1 with TRBJ1-1, with 7 nucleotides matching TRBD1. The CDR3 is 13 amino acids. In germline, CDR1 is KGHDR, CDR2 SFDVKD. The V gene end was trimmed by 4 bases and the J gene end by 11 bases; junction bases not matched to a gene: 9. The CDR3 spells CATSEAGTVGAFF. The CDR3, as DNA: TGTGCCACCAGTGAGGCCGGGACAGTCGGCGCTTTCTTT.

This clonotype was detected a few times. V gene TRBV10-2 combines with J gene TRBJ1-6, with D possibly being TRBD1 (6 bases). The CDR3 totals 16 residues. Between the trimmed V and J ends, which lost 0 bases and 7 bases, there was a span of 13 bases. Germline V gene data show CDR1 as WSHSY and CDR2 as SAAADI. CDR3 DNA sequence: TGCGCCAGCAGTGAGTCGGGGGCAGGGCGGAATTCACCCCTCCACTTT. Its translation: CASSESGAGRNSPLHF.

The CDR3 coding sequence is TGTGCCAGCAGTGATTCCGGGACAGGGAGCGCTGAAGCTTTCTTT. Translated, it gives CASSDSGTGSAEAFF. This chain links TRBV9 with TRBJ1-1; TRBD1 aligns across 9 bases. Germline trimming cut 5 bases from V and 6 bases from J; bases unmatched to any gene: 11. Germline loops: CDR1 SGDLS, CDR2 YYNGEE. This CDR3 region has 15 residues.